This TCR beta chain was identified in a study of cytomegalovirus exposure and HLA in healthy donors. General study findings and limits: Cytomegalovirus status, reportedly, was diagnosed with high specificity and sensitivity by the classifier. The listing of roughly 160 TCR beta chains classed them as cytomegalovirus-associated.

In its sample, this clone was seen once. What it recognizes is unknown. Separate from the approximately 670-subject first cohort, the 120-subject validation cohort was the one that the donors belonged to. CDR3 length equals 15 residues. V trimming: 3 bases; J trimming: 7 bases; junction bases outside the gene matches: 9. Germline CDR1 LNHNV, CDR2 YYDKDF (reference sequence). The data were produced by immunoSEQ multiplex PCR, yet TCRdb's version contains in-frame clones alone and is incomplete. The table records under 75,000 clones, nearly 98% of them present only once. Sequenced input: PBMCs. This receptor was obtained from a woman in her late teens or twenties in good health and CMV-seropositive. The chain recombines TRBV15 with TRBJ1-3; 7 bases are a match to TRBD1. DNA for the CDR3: TGTGCCACCAGCAGGGAGACAGGGATGAGTAACACCATATATTTT. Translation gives CATSRETGMSNTIYF.